The rows below give T cell receptor beta chains drawn from one sample of a study of T cell changes during pregnancy in multiple sclerosis. Some clones are missing from TCRdb's copy, which holds only in-frame ones; the method was immunoSEQ multiplex PCR. Of over 20,000 clones in the sample, about 83% were seen once. The specimen was CD8+ T cells from peripheral blood mononuclear cells, collected before pregnancy. Every receptor here comes from a female donor with multiple sclerosis, enrolled in a pregnancy study. The CDR3 runs from the conserved cysteine through the conserved F or W. Fields, in order: CDR3 length, J gene, D gene, V gene, clone size, CDR3 DNA, CDR3 protein. A D gene is named only where the DNA matches it firmly. Part of the rows lack a size; the others show once, few, many or a class for expanded clones.

CDR3 length: 14
J gene: TRBJ2-7
D gene: .
V gene: TRBV4-1
clone size: .
CDR3 DNA: TGCGCCAGCAGCCAAGGAGGGAGCTCCTACGAGCAGTACTTC
CDR3 protein: CASSQGGSSYEQYF

CDR3 length: 16
J gene: TRBJ2-1
D gene: TRBD2
V gene: TRBV9
clone size: .
CDR3 DNA: TGTGCCAGCCAACCCCCTTTAGCGGGAGTCTTGAATGAGCAGTTCTTC
CDR3 protein: CASQPPLAGVLNEQFF

CDR3 length: 15
J gene: TRBJ2-3
D gene: TRBD1
V gene: TRBV6-1
clone size: .
CDR3 DNA: TGTGCCAGCAGTGCCGGGACAGGGGGAGCAGATACGCAGTATTTT
CDR3 protein: CASSAGTGGADTQYF

CDR3 length: 14
J gene: TRBJ1-1
D gene: .
V gene: TRBV7-2
clone size: .
CDR3 DNA: TGTGCCAGCAGCTACCGACTGGACAACTATGAAGCTTTCTTT
CDR3 protein: CASSYRLDNYEAFF

CDR3 length: 17
J gene: TRBJ2-7
D gene: TRBD1
V gene: TRBV12-5
clone size: medium-sized
CDR3 DNA: TGTGCTAGTGGTTTGGCCATTGGACAGGGGATCGACAACGAGCAGTACTTC
CDR3 protein: CASGLAIGQGIDNEQYF

CDR3 length: 16
J gene: TRBJ2-7
D gene: TRBD2
V gene: TRBV30
clone size: once
CDR3 DNA: TGTGCCTGTATAGGCGCAGCTAGCGGGAGGGCCCACGAGCAGTACTTC
CDR3 protein: CACIGAASGRAHEQYF

CDR3 length: 14
J gene: TRBJ2-1
D gene: .
V gene: TRBV5-1
clone size: .
CDR3 DNA: TGCGCCAGCAAACGGATAGGGGGATACGGTGAGCAGTTCTTC
CDR3 protein: CASKRIGGYGEQFF

CDR3 length: 14
J gene: TRBJ1-2
D gene: .
V gene: TRBV7-9
clone size: few
CDR3 DNA: TGTGCCAGCAGCTTACTCAGGGAAGGGGTGGGCTACACCTTC
CDR3 protein: CASSLLREGVGYTF

CDR3 length: 17
J gene: TRBJ1-1
D gene: .
V gene: TRBV9
clone size: .
CDR3 DNA: TGTGCCAGCAGCGTAGGAGGGATGAGGGTCGATAGGACTGAAGCTTTCTTT
CDR3 protein: CASSVGGMRVDRTEAFF

CDR3 length: 17
J gene: TRBJ2-1
D gene: .
V gene: TRBV4-3
clone size: .
CDR3 DNA: TGCGCCAGCAGCCAAGGATCGTCGGGACAACCAACGGATGAGCAGTTCTTC
CDR3 protein: CASSQGSSGQPTDEQFF

CDR3 length: 13
J gene: TRBJ1-1
D gene: TRBD1
V gene: TRBV10-1
clone size: once
CDR3 DNA: TGCGCCAGCAGTCCCGGGACAGGAAAGAAAGCTTTCTTT
CDR3 protein: CASSPGTGKKAFF

CDR3 length: 13
J gene: TRBJ2-1
D gene: TRBD2
V gene: TRBV29-1
clone size: .
CDR3 DNA: TGCAGCGTTGGACTAGCGGGAGTCAATGAGCAGTTCTTC
CDR3 protein: CSVGLAGVNEQFF

CDR3 length: 16
J gene: TRBJ2-1
D gene: TRBD1
V gene: TRBV4-1
clone size: .
CDR3 DNA: TGCGCCAGCAGCCAAGAGGGACAGGGACGGTACAATGAGCAGTTCTTC
CDR3 protein: CASSQEGQGRYNEQFF

CDR3 length: 14
J gene: TRBJ2-7
D gene: TRBD2
V gene: TRBV28
clone size: .
CDR3 DNA: TGTGCCAGCAGCTATACTAGCGGCCCGGGGGAGCAGTACTTC
CDR3 protein: CASSYTSGPGEQYF

CDR3 length: 12
J gene: TRBJ2-1
D gene: TRBD2
V gene: TRBV25-1
clone size: .
CDR3 DNA: TGTGCCAGTGCTAGCGGAAACAATGAGCAGTTCTTC
CDR3 protein: CASASGNNEQFF

CDR3 length: 14
J gene: TRBJ2-5
D gene: TRBD2
V gene: TRBV27
clone size: .
CDR3 DNA: TGTGCCAGCAGTACCCGGGCGGGAGACGAGACCCAGTACTTC
CDR3 protein: CASSTRAGDETQYF